The 30 T cell receptor beta chains in this list originate from one sample, sequenced in a study of lymphopenia after photon versus proton radiotherapy. Produced via immunoSEQ multiplex PCR; TCRdb's table is partial and in-frame only. The sample has more than 70,000 clones, around four fifths seen once; the top ten hold over 1.2%. Source: peripheral blood, taken from a patient treated with proton-based radiotherapy. These receptors were taken from a man in his sixties with pancreatic cancer.

The chain uses TRBV6-5 and TRBJ2-3; perhaps TRBD2 as D (6 bases). This CDR3 is 12 amino acids long. Germline V gene sequence: CDR1 MNHEY, CDR2 SVGAGI. V dropped 7 bases and J dropped 6 bases, with 11 bases sitting between them. The CDR3 DNA reads as TGTGCCAGCATCTCCCGGGGGGATACGCAGTATTTT. Its translation is CASISRGDTQYF.

The genes are TRBV28 and TRBJ2-5; D might be TRBD1 (5 bases). The CDR3 spans 16 residues. V lost 4 bases and J lost 3, with 18 bases in between. The germline V gene encodes CDR1 MDHEN and CDR2 SYDVKM. CDR3 in amino acids: CASSSPAGSAKETQYF. The CDR3 DNA reads TGTGCCAGCAGTTCACCGGCAGGGTCAGCTAAAGAGACCCAGTACTTC. The variable domain in full, with the rest retrieved from reference TRBV28 and TRBJ2-5, is DVKVTQSSRYLVKRTGEKVFLECVQDMDHENMFWYRQDPGLGLRLIYFSYDVKMKEKGDIPEGYSVSREKKERFSLILESASTNQTSMYLCASSSPAGSAKETQYFGPGTRLLVL.

This clone was recorded only once. The V gene is TRBV18, the J gene TRBJ1-5; the match to TRBD1 covers 8 bases. CDR1 and CDR2 (germline): KGHSH, LQKENI. The CDR3 consists of 15 residues. V was pared by 3 bases and J by 3 bases, with 4 bases of the junction left unmatched. CDR3 protein: CASSPGQGPNQPQHF. CDR3 in DNA: TGTGCCAGCTCACCCGGACAGGGCCCCAATCAGCCCCAGCATTTT.

The chain couples TRBV5-1 to TRBJ2-3, with TRBD2 matching over 7 bases. Per the germline V gene, CDR1 is SGHRS and CDR2 is YFSETQ. This CDR3 contains 15 residues. V gave up 0 bases and J gave up 1 base; unmatched junction bases: 2. The CDR3 region is CASSLDSGRTDTQYF. The CDR3 nucleotides are TGCGCCAGCAGCTTGGATAGCGGGCGCACAGATACGCAGTATTTT. The variable domain in full, with the rest retrieved from reference TRBV5-1 and TRBJ2-3, is KAGVTQTPRYLIKTRGQQVTLSCSPISGHRSVSWYQQTPGQGLQFLFEYFSETQRNKGNFPGRFSGRQFSNSRSEMNVSTLELGDSALYLCASSLDSGRTDTQYFGPGTRLTVL.

With regard to this clone: Distinct nucleotide sequences in the sample also encode this CDR3. The rearrangement links TRBV7-9 to TRBJ2-7, with unresolved D. With 5 bases removed from V and 4 bases from J, the gap between germline ends came to 6 bases. This CDR3 contains 11 residues. Germline CDR1 reads SEHNR; CDR2 reads FQNEAQ (reference sequence). CDR3 sequence reads: CASSRSYEQYF. In nucleotides, the CDR3 is TGTGCCAGCAGCCGCTCATACGAGCAGTACTTC.

V is TRBV7-9 and J is TRBJ1-4; 8 bases are shared with TRBD1. In germline, CDR1 is SEHNR, CDR2 FQNEAQ (reference sequence). The CDR3 spans 15 residues. J was trimmed by 9 bases and V by 4 bases; bases with no gene match: 10. The CDR3 loop is CASSSSGGPTKKLFF. The CDR3 DNA reads TGTGCCAGCAGCTCATCAGGGGGCCCTACGAAAAAACTGTTTTTT.

The rearrangement uses TRBV6-6 and TRBJ1-5, with no clear D. Germline values: CDR1 MNHNY, CDR2 SVGAGI (reference sequence). V was cut by 2 bases and J by 5 bases, with 7 bases left in between. The CDR3 has 13 amino acids. The CDR3: CASSYERDQPQHF. Here the CDR3 DNA reads TGTGCCAGCAGTTACGAGCGGGATCAGCCCCAGCATTTT.

The chain combines TRBV7-9 with TRBJ2-7; D remains unclear. Trimming removed 5 bases from V and 0 bases from J, with 17 bases in between. The CDR3 covers 16 residues. Germline CDR1 is SEHNR and CDR2 is FQNEAQ (reference sequence). CDR3 DNA sequence: TGTGCCAGCAGCCACTCACCCGGGTCCCCCTCCTACGAGCAGTACTTC. Encoded protein: CASSHSPGSPSYEQYF. The full variable domain, with the rest looked up from reference TRBV7-9 and TRBJ2-7, is DTGVSQNPRHKITKRGQNVTFRCDPISEHNRLYWYRQTLGQGPEFLTYFQNEAQLEKSRLLSDRFSAERPKGSFSTLEIQRTEQGDSAMYLCASSHSPGSPSYEQYFGPGTRLTVT.

The V and J genes are TRBV7-9 and TRBJ1-1, with 7 bases identical to TRBD1. J was trimmed by 5 bases and V by 5 bases; bases with no gene match: 14. Germline V gene lookup returns CDR1 SEHNR and CDR2 FQNEAQ (reference sequence). The CDR3 sequence is 16 residues long. CDR3 bases: TGTGCCAGCAGCACCGCCATCACCATACAGGGGACTGAAGCTTTCTTT. It translates to CASSTAITIQGTEAFF.

The gene calls are TRBV7-2 and TRBJ2-1; D is perhaps TRBD2 (5 bases). Per germline, CDR1 SGHTA and CDR2 FQGNSA. The CDR3 has 16 residues. Trimming shortened V by 1 base and J by 0 bases, and 10 bases separated the two germline ends. CDR3 region: CASSLVAGSSYNEQFF. The CDR3 DNA reads as TGTGCCAGCAGCTTAGTGGCGGGTAGCTCCTACAATGAGCAGTTCTTC.

This clone came up a few times. The rearrangement links TRBV15 to TRBJ1-2; TRBD1 is a possible D gene (5 bases). Germline loops: CDR1 LNHNV, CDR2 YYDKDF (reference sequence). With 5 bases removed from V and 9 bases from J, the gap between germline ends came to 16 bases. The CDR3 sequence is 13 residues long. The CDR3 region has the DNA TGTGCCACCAGCTTGTGGGGGTTCGGGCGCTACACCTTC. Translated: CATSLWGFGRYTF.

This clone is a singleton in its sample. This chain uses TRBV2 with TRBJ2-7, with TRBD1 matching 10 bases. V was clipped by 4 bases and J by 4 bases; unmatched bases: 7. The CDR3 contains 15 residues. Per the germline V gene, CDR1 is SNHLY and CDR2 is FYNNEI. Written as DNA, the CDR3 is TGTGCCAGCAGTGCGACAGGGGGCGCGGTATACGAGCAGTACTTC. Protein product: CASSATGGAVYEQYF.

The chain employs TRBV18 and TRBJ2-1, with D perhaps matching TRBD2 (5 bases). V was shortened by 2 bases and J by 7 bases, with 12 bases between the two germline ends. Germline assignment: CDR1 KGHSH and CDR2 LQKENI. CDR3 length equals 14 residues. The CDR3 sequence is CASSPFGVGNEQFF. CDR3 coding DNA: TGTGCCAGCTCACCATTCGGGGTAGGGAATGAGCAGTTCTTC.

V and J are TRBV28 and TRBJ1-2; possibly TRBD1 for D (6 bases). The CDR3 sequence is 14 residues long. Germline V CDR1 and CDR2: MDHEN, SYDVKM. The ends were cut back, 6 bases at V and 9 bases at J, with 20 bases in the middle. The DNA for the CDR3 is TGTGCCAGCAGGGGTGGCCAGGGGTTTACCCGCTACACCTTC. It is translated as CASRGGQGFTRYTF.

The CDR3 coding sequence is TGTGCCAGCAGCCCCCCCAGGGGGCAGGGTGAAAAACTGTTTTTT. It is translated as CASSPPRGQGEKLFF. The chain is built from TRBV6-6 and TRBJ1-4; 8 bases align to TRBD1. This CDR3 comprises 15 residues. The germline V gene encodes CDR1 MNHNY and CDR2 SVGAGI (reference sequence). J lost 7 bases, V lost 6 bases, and 10 bases had no gene match.

The gene calls are TRBV29-1 and TRBJ2-7; TRBD2 matches at 7 bases. The CDR3 runs to 13 residues. Germline V gene data show CDR1 as SQVTM and CDR2 as ANQGSEA. This CDR3 is CTFQASGSHEQYF. For the CDR3, the DNA is TGCACCTTCCAGGCTAGCGGAAGCCACGAGCAGTACTTC.

This clone has only a few counts. The chain has TRBV18 and TRBJ1-2, with no clear D. The CDR3 has 15 residues. With 1 base removed from V and 0 bases from J, the gap between germline ends came to 9 bases. CDR1 is KGHSH and CDR2 is LQKENI in the germline V gene. This CDR3 is CASSPRPPPNYGYTF. As DNA, the CDR3 is TGTGCCAGCTCACCACGGCCACCACCTAACTATGGCTACACCTTC.

The chain links TRBV28 to TRBJ2-7; 10 positions match TRBD1. Germline CDR1 is MDHEN and CDR2 is SYDVKM. V trimming: 2 bases; J trimming: 5 bases; junction bases outside the gene matches: 3. The CDR3 spans 14 residues. CDR3: CASSLLDRGHEQYF. CDR3 coding DNA: TGTGCCAGCAGTTTACTTGACAGGGGGCACGAGCAGTACTTC.

The genes are TRBV27 and TRBJ2-1; tentatively, D is TRBD1 (6 bases). The CDR3 totals 16 residues. V shed 4 bases and J shed 14 bases, with 27 bases lying between them. From germline, CDR1 is MNHEY and CDR2 SMNVEV (reference sequence). Here the CDR3 DNA reads TGTGCCAGCAGTTCGTTCCTTACCCGGGACAAGCACCGAAAGTTCTTC. Amino acids: CASSSFLTRDKHRKFF.

This clone came up once. The genes are TRBV27 and TRBJ2-3; D is perhaps TRBD2 (5 bases). Germline CDR1 MNHEY, CDR2 SMNVEV (reference sequence). The CDR3 consists of 13 residues. The V end was cut by 6 bases, the J end by 8 bases, with 15 bases between. In DNA, the CDR3 is TGTGCCAGCAGCGCGGGCCCAATGGGTACGCAGTATTTT. It translates to CASSAGPMGTQYF.

The genes are TRBV7-9 and TRBJ2-5; 7 bases line up with TRBD2. Germline V CDR1 and CDR2: SEHNR, FQNEAQ (reference sequence). This CDR3 has 15 residues. Unmatched junction bases numbered 6, after V lost 5 bases and J lost 0 bases. The CDR3 nucleotides read TGTGCCAGCAGCAAGACTAGCTCGGACCAAGAGACCCAGTACTTC. Encoded protein: CASSKTSSDQETQYF.

This chain uses TRBV5-1 with TRBJ1-5; D remains unclear. Germline CDR1 SGHRS, CDR2 YFSETQ. This CDR3 comprises 13 residues. V shed 1 base and J shed 6 bases, with 8 bases lying between them. The DNA of the CDR3 is TGCGCCAGCAGCTTGTACGCGGGTCAGCCCCAGCATTTT. Translated: CASSLYAGQPQHF.

This chain uses TRBV30 with TRBJ2-7; 7 nucleotides agree with TRBD1. The CDR3 extends over 12 amino acids. The germline gives CDR1 GTSNPN, CDR2 SVGIG (reference sequence). With 3 bases clipped from V and 3 bases from J, the junction kept 2 bases outside the gene matches. CDR3 sequence reads: CAWSQGVYEQYF. The CDR3 DNA is TGTGCCTGGAGCCAGGGGGTCTACGAGCAGTACTTC.

The genes are TRBV11-3 and TRBJ1-3, with unresolved D. The V gene's germline CDR1 is SGHNT and CDR2 YENEEA. The CDR3 is 14 amino acids. V lost 6 bases to trimming and J lost 5 bases, with 14 bases between them. CDR3 region: CASRGRLGRNTIYF. For the CDR3, the DNA is TGTGCCAGCAGAGGACGGTTAGGGAGAAACACCATATATTTT.

This chain links TRBV10-3 with TRBJ1-4; a possible D gene is TRBD1 (6 bases). Per germline, CDR1 ENHRY and CDR2 SYGVKD. This CDR3 contains 14 residues. Trimming took 2 bases from V and 8 from J, leaving 12 bases between them. The chain's CDR3 is CAISEGGTTEKLFF. CDR3 nucleotides: TGTGCCATCAGTGAGGGGGGGACAACGGAAAAACTGTTTTTT.

V usage is TRBV6-5 and J usage is TRBJ2-3; no definite D call. CDR3 length: 11 residues. Looked up from germline, CDR1 is MNHEY and CDR2 is SVGAGI. The V and J ends lost 6 bases and 4 bases respectively, with 5 bases between them. CDR3 loop: CASRDSDTQYF. CDR3 DNA sequence: TGTGCCAGCAGAGACTCAGATACGCAGTATTTT.

The chain employs TRBV5-1 and TRBJ1-2; no reliable D call. The CDR3 is 12 residues long. Germline lookup yields CDR1 SGHRS and CDR2 YFSETQ. Deletions cut 4 bases from V and 8 bases from J, with 12 bases between. CDR3 in amino acids: CASSPLDGGYTF. CDR3 DNA sequence: TGCGCCAGCAGCCCTTTGGACGGCGGCTACACCTTC.

The CDR3 DNA sequence: TGTGCCAGCAGCGCCCGGGCCCCGAACACCGGGGAGCTGTTTTTT. Residues: CASSARAPNTGELFF. This chain joins TRBV5-4 and TRBJ2-2; no clear D gene. The V end lost 4 bases, the J end lost 0 bases, and 10 bases lay between the germline ends. This CDR3 has 15 residues. Germline CDR1 and CDR2: SGHNT and YYREEE (reference sequence).

The chain employs TRBV6-4 and TRBJ2-1, with D tentatively TRBD1 (6 bases). The ends were cut back, 3 bases at V and 4 bases at J, with 10 bases in the middle. The CDR3 extends over 14 amino acids. CDR1 and CDR2 (germline): MRHNA, SNTAGT. The CDR3 region is CASSESGVYNEQFF. In nucleotides, the CDR3 is TGTGCCAGCAGTGAGTCAGGGGTGTACAATGAGCAGTTCTTC.

The chain has TRBV14 and TRBJ2-1, with TRBD2 matching over 15 bases. V lost 0 bases to trimming and J lost 3 bases; unmatched junction nucleotides: 3. Germline V gene data show CDR1 as SGHDN and CDR2 as FVKESK. CDR3 size: 18 residues. CDR3 in DNA: TGTGCCAGCAGCCAAGATTGGGGACTAGCGGGAGGCTACAATGAGCAGTTCTTC. Protein product: CASSQDWGLAGGYNEQFF.